Listed below are T cell receptor beta chains from one sample, sequenced in a study of identical twins. Each CDR3 protein is one row after TCRdb ran MiXCR on the 5' RACE reads. The sample carries 450,000 to 650,000 distinct CDR3 sequences, around a tenth recorded once. This sample was also put to use in a study of yellow fever vaccine responses in identical twins.

Specimen: PBMCs. The receptors originated from a woman between 18 and 29 years old in good health. CDR3s include the opening cysteine and the closing phenylalanine or tryptophan. The order of the fields is clone size, D gene, J gene, V gene, CDR3 protein, CDR3 DNA. D genes are given only for firm matches. Some rows have no size entry. The others give once, few or many, or a class for an expanded clone.

many	TRBD2	TRBJ2-1	TRBV5-1	CASSLAGGPNEQFF	TGTGCCAGCTCACTAGCGGGAGGGCCTAATGAGCAGTTCTTC
many	TRBD1	TRBJ2-2	TRBV20-1	CSANPTRGLSTGELFF	TGCAGTGCTAATCCTACCAGGGGGCTGAGCACCGGGGAGCTGTTTTTT
NA	NA	TRBJ2-1	TRBV2	CASSDRRTEQFF	TGTGCCAGCAGTGATAGGCGTACTGAGCAGTTCTTC
NA	TRBD2	TRBJ2-1	TRBV7-6	CASSLGDGGGTSYNEQFF	TGTGCCAGCAGCTTAGGCGATGGCGGGGGGACTTCTTACAATGAGCAGTTCTTC
NA	NA	TRBJ2-2	TRBV12-3/TRBV12-4	CTISFGRGGQTNTGELFF	TGTACCATCAGTTTTGGCCGTGGCGGACAGACGAACACCGGGGAGCTGTTTTTT
many	NA	TRBJ2-2	TRBV12-3/TRBV12-4	CASTLQGPTGELFF	TGTGCCAGCACCCTCCAGGGGCCCACCGGGGAGCTGTTTTTT
NA	TRBD2	TRBJ2-7	TRBV28	CASSSLSGRVEQYF	TGTGCCAGCAGTTCCCTTAGCGGGAGGGTCGAGCAGTACTTC
few	NA	TRBJ2-5	TRBV3-1	CASSQESAAQETQYF	TGTGCCAGCAGCCAAGAGTCCGCGGCGCAAGAGACCCAGTACTTC
NA	NA	TRBJ2-5	TRBV20-1	CSARDSRVQETQYF	TGCAGTGCTAGAGACTCCCGGGTCCAAGAGACCCAGTACTTC
NA	TRBD2	TRBJ2-2	TRBV5-4	CASSGLAGDPGGELFF	TGTGCCAGCAGCGGACTAGCGGGGGATCCCGGCGGGGAGCTGTTTTTT
many	TRBD2	TRBJ2-1	TRBV2	CASSESSGRDEQFF	TGTGCCAGCAGTGAGTCTAGCGGGAGAGATGAGCAGTTCTTC
many	NA	TRBJ1-5	TRBV5-1	CASSLEGGDYQPQHF	TGCGCCAGCAGCTTGGAAGGCGGAGACTATCAGCCCCAGCATTTT
few	TRBD2	TRBJ2-5	TRBV7-2	CASSSAAGRQETQYF	TGTGCCAGCAGCTCGGCAGCGGGGCGACAAGAGACCCAGTACTTC
few	TRBD1	TRBJ1-4	TRBV5-1	CASSPMAGTGNEKLFF	TGCGCCAGCAGCCCGATGGCCGGGACAGGGAATGAAAAACTGTTTTTT
many	NA	TRBJ2-1	TRBV15	CATSRERLANEQFF	TGTGCCACCAGCAGAGAGCGCCTAGCCAATGAGCAGTTCTTC
few	TRBD1	TRBJ1-5	TRBV10-3	CAISGQVNQPQHF	TGTGCCATCAGCGGACAGGTCAATCAGCCCCAGCATTTT
many	TRBD2	TRBJ2-1	TRBV29-1	CSVPAAGGSYNEQFF	TGCAGCGTCCCCGCGGCGGGAGGCTCCTACAATGAGCAGTTCTTC
NA	NA	TRBJ1-2	TRBV6-5	CASSYGSGVGVNYGYTF	TGTGCCAGCAGTTACGGTAGCGGAGTCGGGGTTAACTATGGCTACACCTTC
NA	TRBD1	TRBJ2-5	TRBV5-1	CASSPTTGLETQYF	TGCGCCAGCAGCCCGACGACAGGGCTAGAGACCCAGTACTTC
NA	NA	TRBJ2-2	TRBV14	CASSQQGYDTGELFF	TGTGCCAGCAGCCAACAGGGTTACGACACCGGGGAGCTGTTTTTT
NA	NA	TRBJ2-2	TRBV9	CASSVGQITGELFF	TGTGCCAGCAGCGTAGGACAAATCACCGGGGAGCTGTTTTTT
few	NA	TRBJ2-5	TRBV5-1	CASSLAVLAVETQYF	TGCGCCAGCAGCTTGGCTGTCCTAGCTGTGGAGACCCAGTACTTC
NA	NA	TRBJ2-7	TRBV19	CASGPGSYEQYF	TGTGCCAGTGGACCCGGTTCCTACGAGCAGTACTTC
few	NA	TRBJ2-2	TRBV12-5	CASAGQVTGELFF	TGTGCTAGTGCGGGACAAGTCACCGGGGAGCTGTTTTTT
few	NA	TRBJ2-7	TRBV20-1	CSATDRQASSYEQYF	TGCAGTGCTACGGACCGACAGGCTAGCTCCTACGAGCAGTACTTC
many	NA	TRBJ1-5	TRBV20-1	CSARDLRGNQPQHF	TGCAGTGCTAGAGATTTAAGGGGCAATCAGCCCCAGCATTTT
many	NA	TRBJ2-3	TRBV6-6	CASTPGSDTQYF	TGTGCCAGCACCCCGGGGTCGGATACGCAGTATTTT
NA	TRBD2	TRBJ2-1	TRBV20-1	CSASPTTRGGLF	TGCAGTGCTAGTCCCACGACTAGGGGAGGGCTCTTC
many	NA	TRBJ2-6	TRBV20-1	CSATPLGLSSGANVLTF	TGCAGTGCCACCCCCCTCGGTTTGTCCTCTGGGGCCAACGTCCTGACTTTC
NA	TRBD1	TRBJ2-7	TRBV12-3/TRBV12-4	CASSLASSRGNPSYEQYF	TGTGCCAGCAGTTTAGCCTCGTCCAGGGGGAATCCCTCCTACGAGCAGTACTTC
many	NA	TRBJ2-3	TRBV11-2	CASSLEAASTDTQYF	TGTGCCAGCAGCTTAGAAGCAGCTAGCACAGATACGCAGTATTTT
many	TRBD1	TRBJ2-7	TRBV29-1	CSVCQTGGLYEQYF	TGCAGCGTGTGCCAAACAGGGGGACTCTACGAGCAGTACTTC
few	NA	TRBJ2-7	TRBV20-1	CSASYTTYEQYF	TGCAGTGCTAGTTACACCACCTACGAGCAGTACTTC
NA	TRBD1	TRBJ2-3	TRBV24-1	CATSDSGTGNTDTQYF	TGTGCCACCAGTGATTCCGGGACAGGGAACACAGATACGCAGTATTTT
many	NA	TRBJ2-5	TRBV29-1	CSVYKETQYF	TGCAGCGTTTATAAAGAGACCCAGTACTTC
few	TRBD2	TRBJ2-3	TRBV5-1	CASSSVFQVAGGRTDTQYF	TGCGCCAGCAGCTCCGTTTTTCAGGTTGCGGGGGGACGCACAGATACGCAGTATTTT
many	TRBD2	TRBJ2-3	TRBV11-2	CASSGGTKPSGTDTQYF	TGTGCCAGCAGCGGCGGGACTAAACCTTCAGGGACAGATACGCAGTATTTT
few	TRBD1	TRBJ2-5	TRBV6-2/TRBV6-3	CASRQGGETQYF	TGTGCCAGCAGACAGGGGGGCGAGACCCAGTACTTC
many	NA	TRBJ2-2	TRBV5-6	CASSSVKGELFF	TGTGCCAGCAGCTCGGTAAAAGGGGAGCTGTTTTTT
NA	TRBD2	TRBJ2-3	TRBV2	CASRRTSGGATDTQYF	TGTGCCAGCAGACGGACTAGCGGGGGGGCCACAGATACGCAGTATTTT
NA	NA	TRBJ1-5	TRBV6-1	CASGTISNQPQHF	TGTGCCAGCGGGACGATTTCAAATCAGCCCCAGCATTTT
few	TRBD1	TRBJ2-6	TRBV4-3	CASSQEGTVTGANVLTF	TGCGCCAGCAGCCAAGAAGGGACAGTAACTGGGGCCAACGTCCTGACTTTC
many	NA	TRBJ1-1	TRBV9	CASSASPVDNTEAFF	TGTGCCAGCAGCGCTTCCCCGGTAGATAACACTGAAGCTTTCTTT
many	NA	TRBJ2-6	TRBV7-2	CASSLGVLGANVLTF	TGTGCCAGCAGCCTCGGTGTTCTGGGGGCCAACGTCCTGACTTTC
many	NA	TRBJ2-5	TRBV7-9	CASSLGGDNQETQYF	TGTGCCAGCAGCTTGGGTGGGGACAACCAAGAGACCCAGTACTTC
NA	TRBD1	TRBJ2-7	TRBV7-9	CASSWGQGESYEQYF	TGTGCCAGCAGCTGGGGACAGGGGGAGTCCTACGAGCAGTACTTC
few	NA	TRBJ1-1	TRBV11-2	CASSLSRGAAAEAFF	TGTGCCAGCAGCTTATCGCGGGGGGCTGCGGCTGAAGCTTTCTTT
many	TRBD2	TRBJ2-7	TRBV29-1	CSVELLGGGSPGYEQYF	TGCAGCGTTGAACTACTCGGGGGAGGGTCGCCGGGCTACGAGCAGTACTTC
NA	NA	TRBJ2-2	TRBV6-2/TRBV6-3	CASSYPWANTGELFF	TGTGCCAGCAGTTACCCGTGGGCGAACACCGGGGAGCTGTTTTTT